The clone carrying this T cell receptor (beta chain) occurred many times. The antigen is not known. V was shortened by 2 bases and J by 2 bases, with 7 bases between the two germline ends. The CDR3 runs 15 residues. Germline V gives CDR1 MDHEN, CDR2 SYDVKM. The sample belongs to a study of tumor-infiltrating lymphocytes in primary liver carcinoma. Study-wide results and limits: Compared with blood, tumor repertoires held significantly more in their top 250 clones.

Co-extracted RNA and DNA came from approximately 20-30 mg of unsorted bulk tissue. Collection of samples drew on five separate regions of each tumor. Every tumor sample held more than 75% viable tumor cells. TCR beta cDNA came from about 0.45 ug total RNA, primed with a constant-region primer. Sequencing libraries for TCR beta derived from three nested multiplex PCR rounds that used slightly modified ARM-PCR. The opening two PCR rounds, around 9 cycles each, paired TRBV1-TRBV30 forward primers with a C-beta reverse primer. MiXCR, applied by TCRdb to the multiplex PCR reads, yields one record per CDR3 protein. The data show fewer than 110,000 distinct CDR3 sequences, more than 65% seen once.

The sequencing sample was made of liver tumor tissue from sampling region 2. Subset described: tumor region T2, inferior pole. The chain joins TRBV28 to TRBJ1-6; TRBD1 is a possible D gene (5 bases). This clonotype was obtained from a woman aged 55-70 years with primary liver carcinoma and hepatitis B virus infection. DNA of the CDR3: TGTGCCAGCAGTTTAGGCAGGGCCTATAATTCACCCCTCCACTTT. Its translation: CASSLGRAYNSPLHF.